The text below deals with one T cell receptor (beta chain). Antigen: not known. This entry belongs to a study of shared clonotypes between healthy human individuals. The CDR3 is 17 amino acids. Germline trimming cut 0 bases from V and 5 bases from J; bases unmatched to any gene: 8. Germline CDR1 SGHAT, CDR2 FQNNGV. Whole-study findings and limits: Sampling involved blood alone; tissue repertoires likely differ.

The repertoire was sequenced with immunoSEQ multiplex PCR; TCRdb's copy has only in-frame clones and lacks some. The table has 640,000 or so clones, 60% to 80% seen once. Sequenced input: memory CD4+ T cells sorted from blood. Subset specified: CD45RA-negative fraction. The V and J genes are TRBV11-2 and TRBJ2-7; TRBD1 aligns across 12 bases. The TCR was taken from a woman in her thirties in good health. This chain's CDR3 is CASSLDWGTGGFNEQYF. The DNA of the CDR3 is TGTGCCAGCAGCTTAGATTGGGGGACAGGGGGCTTCAACGAGCAGTACTTC.